This is a list of T cell receptor beta chains from one sample in a study of blood T cell repertoires in COVID-19. This table comes from immunoSEQ multiplex PCR, and its TCRdb copy is limited to in-frame clones, with some not included. Of approximately 150,000 clones listed, around 90% were seen once; the top ten hold about 2%. The sample consisted of peripheral blood. All receptors derive from an older man with acute or convalescent COVID-19. CDR3s include the opening cysteine and the closing phenylalanine or tryptophan. Each record gives: J gene, D gene, V gene, CDR3 protein. A D gene is named only where the DNA matches it firmly.

J gene: TRBJ1-1
D gene: TRBD1
V gene: TRBV5-5
CDR3 protein: CASSLTRVGGALNTEAFF

J gene: TRBJ2-2
D gene: TRBD1
V gene: TRBV7-3
CDR3 protein: CASSPGTGGVTGELFF

J gene: TRBJ2-2
D gene: TRBD2
V gene: TRBV7-2
CDR3 protein: CASSLGGIAGELFF

J gene: TRBJ1-3
D gene: -
V gene: TRBV25-1
CDR3 protein: CASSEAGYSGNTIYF

J gene: TRBJ1-1
D gene: -
V gene: TRBV19
CDR3 protein: CASSSWTDEAFF

J gene: TRBJ1-5
D gene: -
V gene: TRBV12-3/TRBV12-4
CDR3 protein: CASRAAPNQPQHF

J gene: TRBJ2-1
D gene: TRBD2
V gene: TRBV7-9
CDR3 protein: CASSWWTSGRGNEQFF

J gene: TRBJ2-1
D gene: TRBD2
V gene: TRBV7-3
CDR3 protein: CASSDPGLAKNEQFF

J gene: TRBJ1-6
D gene: -
V gene: TRBV6-5
CDR3 protein: CASSYSKGTDNSPLHF

J gene: TRBJ2-7
D gene: TRBD2
V gene: TRBV3-1/TRBV3-2
CDR3 protein: CASSQPSGGLSYEQYF

J gene: TRBJ1-1
D gene: TRBD1
V gene: TRBV19
CDR3 protein: CASSIGSGTGMNTEAFF

J gene: TRBJ1-1
D gene: -
V gene: TRBV2
CDR3 protein: CASSGDRNTEAFF

J gene: TRBJ1-6
D gene: TRBD1
V gene: TRBV28
CDR3 protein: CASSLAATGAFKPLHF

J gene: TRBJ2-3
D gene: -
V gene: TRBV5-6
CDR3 protein: CASSFIRGGTDTQYF

J gene: TRBJ1-1
D gene: -
V gene: TRBV5-1
CDR3 protein: CASRLVGEAFF

J gene: TRBJ2-5
D gene: TRBD1
V gene: TRBV5-1
CDR3 protein: CASSMGQGETQYF

J gene: TRBJ2-1
D gene: -
V gene: TRBV5-1
CDR3 protein: CASSPDSHNEQFF